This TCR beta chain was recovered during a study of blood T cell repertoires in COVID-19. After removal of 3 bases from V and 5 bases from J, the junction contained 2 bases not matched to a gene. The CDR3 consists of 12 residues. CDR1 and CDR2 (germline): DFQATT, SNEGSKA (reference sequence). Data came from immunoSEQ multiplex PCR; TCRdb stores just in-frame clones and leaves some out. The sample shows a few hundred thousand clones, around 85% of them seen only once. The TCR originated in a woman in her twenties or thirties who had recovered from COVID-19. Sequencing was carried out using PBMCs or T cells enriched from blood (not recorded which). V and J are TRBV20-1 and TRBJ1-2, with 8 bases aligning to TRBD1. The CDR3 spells CSASGQGYGYTF. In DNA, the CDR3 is TGCAGTGCTAGTGGACAGGGATATGGCTACACCTTC.